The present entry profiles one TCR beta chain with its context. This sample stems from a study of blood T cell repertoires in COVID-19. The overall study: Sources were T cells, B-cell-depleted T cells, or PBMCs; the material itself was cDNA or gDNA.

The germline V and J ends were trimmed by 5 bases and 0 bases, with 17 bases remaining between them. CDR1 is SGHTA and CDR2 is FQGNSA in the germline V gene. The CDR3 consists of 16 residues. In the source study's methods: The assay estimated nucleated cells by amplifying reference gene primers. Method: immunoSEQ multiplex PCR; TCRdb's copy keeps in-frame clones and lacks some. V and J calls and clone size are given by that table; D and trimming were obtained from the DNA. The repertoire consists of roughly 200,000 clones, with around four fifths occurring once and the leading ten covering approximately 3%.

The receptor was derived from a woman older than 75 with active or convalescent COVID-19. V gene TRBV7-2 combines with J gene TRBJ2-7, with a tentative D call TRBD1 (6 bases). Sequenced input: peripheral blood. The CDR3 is CASSLVSWGHSYEQYF. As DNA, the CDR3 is TGTGCCAGCAGCCTAGTGTCGTGGGGGCACTCCTACGAGCAGTACTTC.